A selection of T cell receptor beta chains follows, all from one sample in a study of blood T cell repertoires in COVID-19. Generated by immunoSEQ multiplex PCR, the TCRdb table keeps only in-frame clones and is missing some. The sample carries about 250,000 clones, 70% to 90% recorded once. The sample consisted of peripheral blood. These receptors came from an elderly man with acute or convalescent COVID-19. Both conserved end residues are part of each CDR3. Each record gives: D gene, J gene, V gene, clone size, CDR3 length, CDR3 DNA, CDR3 protein. The D gene is left open where the match is weak. Size is stated for part of the rows, as once, few or many counts, or as a class when the clone is expanded.

>TRBD1|TRBJ1-1|TRBV19|-|14
TGTGCCAGTAGTGACAGGGGAGGGTACACTGAAGCTTTCTTT
CASSDRGGYTEAFF
>TRBD1|TRBJ1-4|TRBV9|-|15
TGTGCCAGCAGCGTGGGACAGGGCAGGGGAGAAAAACTGTTTTTT
CASSVGQGRGEKLFF
>TRBD2|TRBJ2-7|TRBV28|few|15
TGTGCCAGCACCCCCCCGGGGGGTACCACCTACGAGCAGTACTTC
CASTPPGGTTYEQYF
>-|TRBJ2-2|TRBV2|-|15
TGTGCCAGCAGCCTTGGGGGGTTTAAGTCCGGGGAGCTGTTTTTT
CASSLGGFKSGELFF
>TRBD2|TRBJ2-3|TRBV10-3|-|14
TGTGCCATCAGGGCTAGCGGAACCACAGATACGCAGTATTTT
CAIRASGTTDTQYF
>TRBD2|TRBJ2-1|TRBV5-1|-|15
TGCGCCAGCAGTCGAATAGCGGGGGGGACCAATGAGCAGTTCTTC
CASSRIAGGTNEQFF
>TRBD2|TRBJ2-1|TRBV15|-|18
TGTGCCACCCGTCCCGGGACTAGCGGGGGGGCCAACTACAATGAGCAGTTCTTC
CATRPGTSGGANYNEQFF
>TRBD2|TRBJ2-7|TRBV7-2|-|18
TGTGCCAGCAGCTTACTGCCTAGCGGGAGGCCCAGCTCCTACGAGCAGTACTTC
CASSLLPSGRPSSYEQYF
>TRBD1|TRBJ1-5|TRBV9|-|15
TGTGCCAGCAGCCAGGGACAGGGCGGCAATCAGCCCCAGCATTTT
CASSQGQGGNQPQHF
>TRBD2|TRBJ2-1|TRBV28|-|15
TGTGCCAGCAGTTCAGCGGGAGTAACCTACAATGAGCAGTTCTTC
CASSSAGVTYNEQFF
>TRBD2|TRBJ2-5|TRBV10-3|-|15
TGTGCCATCAGTAGTAGCGGGGGGGCGTGGGAGACCCAGTACTTC
CAISSSGGAWETQYF